What follows are 9 T cell receptor beta chains derived from one specimen sequenced in a study of Ad26.COV2.S vaccination and SARS-CoV-2 variants. Assay: immunoSEQ multiplex PCR; the TCRdb copy retains only in-frame clones and omits some. In the table there are about 370,000 clones, 89% of which are singletons. Documented treatment: over 15 received Ad26.COV2.S at low or high dose, single or two shots; 5 received placebo; per-sample allocation not given. Sampling was performed 63 days after the first vaccine or placebo injection. The sample was peripheral blood, taken in a trial of Ad26.COV2.S vaccine versus placebo. These receptors were collected from a person between 18 and 60 years old who received the Ad26.COV2.S COVID-19 vaccine or a placebo.

V gene TRBV24-1 combines with J gene TRBJ1-5, with D possibly TRBD1 on 6 matching bases. The CDR3 is made up of 16 amino acids. V shed 4 bases and J shed 0 bases, with 12 bases lying between them. Germline assignment: CDR1 KGHDR and CDR2 SFDVKD. Here the CDR3 reads CATSDPDRHSNQPQHF. As DNA, the CDR3 is TGTGCCACCAGTGACCCGGACAGACATAGCAATCAGCCCCAGCATTTT.

The V gene is TRBV2, the J gene TRBJ2-7; D is unclear. Per the germline V gene, CDR1 is SNHLY and CDR2 is FYNNEI. V lost 3 bases to trimming and J lost 7 bases, with 10 bases between them. This CDR3 has 12 residues. The CDR3 DNA sequence: TGTGCCAGCAGTGATTGGGATACGGAGCAGTACTTC. Protein product: CASSDWDTEQYF.

The V gene is TRBV5-1, the J gene TRBJ2-2; weak D call: TRBD1 (6 bases). Per germline, CDR1 SGHRS and CDR2 YFSETQ. The CDR3 runs 14 residues. V lost 1 base to trimming and J lost 4 bases, with 8 bases between them. The CDR3 is CASSLNRVTGELFF. The DNA for the CDR3 is TGCGCCAGCAGCTTGAACAGGGTCACCGGGGAGCTGTTTTTT. Complete variable domain (other parts from reference TRBV5-1 and TRBJ2-2): KAGVTQTPRYLIKTRGQQVTLSCSPISGHRSVSWYQQTPGQGLQFLFEYFSETQRNKGNFPGRFSGRQFSNSRSEMNVSTLELGDSALYLCASSLNRVTGELFFGEGSRLTVL.

This chain links TRBV27 with TRBJ2-2, with TRBD1 matching over 8 bases. Germline CDR1 and CDR2: MNHEY and SMNVEV (reference sequence). The V segment lost 5 bases and the J segment 1 base; nucleotides outside the gene matches: 12. The CDR3 spans 18 residues. The DNA of the CDR3 is TGTGCCAGCAGTACCCTGACAGGGGTGCCTCTGAACACCGGGGAGCTGTTTTTT. Its protein product is CASSTLTGVPLNTGELFF.

The V call is TRBV9, the J call TRBJ1-3, with a tentative D call TRBD1 (5 bases). The CDR3 covers 15 residues. The germline CDR1 and CDR2 sequences are SGDLS and YYNGEE. Deletions cut 0 bases from V and 4 bases from J, with 11 bases between. CDR3 DNA: TGTGCCAGCAGCGTAGGCGGGGGGATCGGAAACACCATATATTTT. Amino acids: CASSVGGGIGNTIYF.

This clone was picked up a small number of times. The chain couples TRBV2 to TRBJ2-7, with D perhaps matching TRBD1 (6 bases). Germline CDR1 SNHLY, CDR2 FYNNEI. V dropped 2 bases and J dropped 0 bases, with 11 bases sitting between them. CDR3 length: 15 residues. The CDR3 here is CASSEIRDNSYEQYF. CDR3 sequence (DNA): TGTGCCAGCAGTGAAATCCGGGACAACTCCTACGAGCAGTACTTC.

The J gene is TRBJ2-7, the V gene TRBV2; no clear D gene. This CDR3 has 12 residues. V lost 6 bases, J lost 4 bases, and 10 bases lay in between. Germline V gene sequence: CDR1 SNHLY, CDR2 FYNNEI. The CDR3 nucleotides are TGTGCCAGCAGCCCGGCTGATTACGAGCAGTACTTC. It specifies CASSPADYEQYF. Full variable domain (missing parts from reference TRBV2 and TRBJ2-7): EPEVTQTPSHQVTQMGQEVILRCVPISNHLYFYWYRQILGQKVEFLVSFYNNEISEKSEIFDDQFSVERPDGSNFTLKIRSTKLEDSAMYFCASSPADYEQYFGPGTRLTVT.

This clone showed up just a few times. The chain joins TRBV7-9 to TRBJ1-1; the D gene is possibly TRBD1 (6 bases). CDR1 and CDR2 (germline): SEHNR, FQNEAQ (reference sequence). V was shortened by 5 bases and J by 8 bases, with 15 bases between the two germline ends. The CDR3 is made up of 13 amino acids. DNA of the CDR3: TGTGCCAGCAGCCCCGGCGCGAGGGGGGAAGCTTTCTTT. It codes for CASSPGARGEAFF.

The chain employs TRBV6-2 or TRBV6-3 and TRBJ1-5; 7 bases are a match to TRBD1. Germline CDR1 and CDR2: MNHEY and SVGEGT. Trimming took 2 bases from V and 7 from J; bases not matched to a gene: 8. This CDR3 has 15 amino acids. CDR3 bases: TGTGCCAGCAGTTACCCAAGACAGGGTTTGCAGCCCCAGCATTTT. Its translation: CASSYPRQGLQPQHF.